A single TCR beta chain is shown here with its context. These data belong to a study of T cell changes during pregnancy in multiple sclerosis. V shed 4 bases, J shed 8 bases, and the junction held 3 bases outside the gene matches. CDR3 length: 12 residues. CDR1 SQVTM and CDR2 ANQGSEA come from the germline V gene. Using immunoSEQ multiplex PCR, the repertoire was profiled, and TCRdb retains in-frame clones only, with some absent. The sample holds about 50,000 clones, around 94% seen once. The specimen comprised CD4+ T cells from peripheral blood mononuclear cells, sampled before pregnancy. This clonotype was sampled from a female donor with multiple sclerosis, enrolled in a pregnancy study. This chain links TRBV29-1 with TRBJ1-4; 8 bases are a match to TRBD1. The CDR3 sequence: CSVVGQGEKLFF. The DNA for the CDR3 is TGCAGCGTTGTCGGACAGGGAGAAAAACTGTTTTTT. The variable domain in full, with the rest retrieved from reference TRBV29-1 and TRBJ1-4, is SAVISQKPSRDICQRGTSLTIQCQVDSQVTMMFWYRQQPGQSLTLIATANQGSEATYESGFVIDKFPISRPNLTFSTLTVSNMSPEDSSIYLCSVVGQGEKLFFGSGTQLSVL.